This T cell receptor beta chain was recorded in a study of early T cells in non-severe SARS-CoV-2 infection. Germline V gene sequence: CDR1 MDHEN, CDR2 SYDVKM. This CDR3 has 13 residues. V lost 6 bases, J lost 6 bases, and 8 bases stayed unmatched. Researchers tagged individual cDNA molecules with unique molecular identifiers. TCRdb re-analysed the 5' RACE reads in MiXCR, keeping a single row per CDR3 protein. The table has some 90,000 distinct CDR3 sequences, about 15% seen once. This clonotype was detected only a few times. The V call is TRBV28, the J call TRBJ2-7, with 7 bases fitting TRBD1. The sequencing sample was made of whole blood. The sequence came from an adult who was a healthcare worker with PCR-confirmed SARS-CoV-2 infection or an uninfected control (not recorded which). The CDR3 DNA sequence: TGTGCCAGCAGACTTAGAGGGGGCGGCGAGCAGTACTTC. Residues: CASRLRGGGEQYF.